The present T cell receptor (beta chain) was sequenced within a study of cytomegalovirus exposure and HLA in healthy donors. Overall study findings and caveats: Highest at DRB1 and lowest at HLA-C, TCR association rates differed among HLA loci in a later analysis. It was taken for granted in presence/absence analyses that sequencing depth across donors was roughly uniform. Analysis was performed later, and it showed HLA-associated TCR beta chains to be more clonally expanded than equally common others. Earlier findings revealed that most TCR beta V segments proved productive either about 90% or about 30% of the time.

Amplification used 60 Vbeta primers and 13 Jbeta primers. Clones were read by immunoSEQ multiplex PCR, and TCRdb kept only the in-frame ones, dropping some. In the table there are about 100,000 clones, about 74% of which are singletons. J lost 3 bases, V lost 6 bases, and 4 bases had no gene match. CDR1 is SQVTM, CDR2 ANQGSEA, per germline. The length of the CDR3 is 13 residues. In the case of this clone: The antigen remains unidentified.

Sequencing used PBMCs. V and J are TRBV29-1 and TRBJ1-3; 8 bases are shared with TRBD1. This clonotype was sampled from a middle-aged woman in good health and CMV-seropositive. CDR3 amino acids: CSVQGAIGNTIYF. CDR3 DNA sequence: TGCAGCGTCCAGGGGGCTATTGGAAACACCATATATTTT. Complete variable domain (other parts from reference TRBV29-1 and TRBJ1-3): SAVISQKPSRDICQRGTSLTIQCQVDSQVTMMFWYRQQPGQSLTLIATANQGSEATYESGFVIDKFPISRPNLTFSTLTVSNMSPEDSSIYLCSVQGAIGNTIYFGEGSWLTVV.